A selection of T cell receptor beta chains follows, all from one sample in a study of T cell clones after liver transplantation. The data were produced by immunoSEQ multiplex PCR, yet TCRdb's version contains in-frame clones alone and is incomplete. This table holds approximately 50,000 clones, approximately 71% found once. The sequences come from CD4+ T cells from blood, collected 54 months after liver transplant. The receptors derive from a human patient who received a liver transplant. Some T cells may originate from the graft donor. CDR3s include the opening cysteine and the closing phenylalanine or tryptophan.

CDR3	V	J
CASSPNLGRTEAFF	TRBV11-2	TRBJ1-1
CAWRRGGTSTDTQYF	TRBV30	TRBJ2-3
CASSGFPLQDSPLHF	TRBV14	TRBJ1-6
CAWRPRTGIRNYGYTF	TRBV30	TRBJ1-2
CASHGGAGDEQFF	TRBV6-6	TRBJ2-1
CASSLESVFQGFGTGELFF	TRBV7-2	TRBJ2-2
CASRSSTGPGETQYF	TRBV6-6	TRBJ2-5
CASTPWAVLNTGELFF	TRBV9	TRBJ2-2
CAISGQGPNQPQHF	TRBV10-3	TRBJ1-5
CASSIDGTGRNSPLHF	TRBV19	TRBJ1-6
CASSRDLYRASYTF	TRBV28	TRBJ1-2
CASSFFLITGNAKNIQYF	TRBV5-5	TRBJ2-4
CATSRDLIGELFF	TRBV15	TRBJ2-2
CASSSPEGGNTIYF	TRBV7-9	TRBJ1-3
CASSETGYEQYF	TRBV2	TRBJ2-7
CASSLRRVAQHGYTF	TRBV5-6	TRBJ1-2
CASSLGRDTEAFF	TRBV18	TRBJ1-1
CASTGGPSRGQPQHF	TRBV6-1	TRBJ1-5
CASSDLRGRKEVEAFF	TRBV6-1	TRBJ1-1
CASSPRDRAGPQHF	TRBV18	TRBJ1-5
CASSPSREQGEKLFF	TRBV27	TRBJ1-4
CASSGSAGGWIDTQYF	TRBV6-1	TRBJ2-3
CASRDRERDGYTF	TRBV6-1	TRBJ1-2
CASSRGRRVTGELFF	TRBV7-2	TRBJ2-2
CASTRGTLSNTEAFF	TRBV10-2	TRBJ1-1
CASSPGVGTEAFF	TRBV18	TRBJ1-1
CASSLGSGGSQPQHF	TRBV28	TRBJ1-5
CASMWGRAADTQYF	TRBV27	TRBJ2-3
CASSARPGDTQYF	TRBV27	TRBJ2-3